Listed below are T cell receptor beta chains from one sample, sequenced in a study of cytomegalovirus exposure and HLA in healthy donors. Data came from immunoSEQ multiplex PCR; TCRdb stores just in-frame clones and leaves some out. The data contain approximately 190,000 clones, roughly 76% of them seen just once; the ten biggest clones take up more than 6%. Sequencing was performed on PBMCs. The receptors derive from a man between 40 and 49 years old in good health and CMV-seropositive. The CDR3 runs from the conserved cysteine through the conserved F or W. The D gene is left open where the match is weak. A clone size is listed for some rows: how often the clone was seen (once, few, many), or a class if it is expanded.

v_gene	len	abundance	j_gene	d_gene	CDR3nt	CDR3aa
TRBV27	14	NA	TRBJ2-1	NA	TGTGCCAGCAGTTGGTCGAGCGGGTACAATGAGCAGTTCTTC	CASSWSSGYNEQFF
TRBV28	15	NA	TRBJ1-3	NA	TGTGCCAGCAGTTTGAGAGGGTATAGTAGAAACACCATATATTTT	CASSLRGYSRNTIYF
TRBV7-2	16	NA	TRBJ2-2	TRBD1	TGTGCCAGCAGCTTATCCGGGACAGTTAACACCGGGGAGCTGTTTTTT	CASSLSGTVNTGELFF
TRBV5-4	15	NA	TRBJ1-3	NA	TGTGCCAGCAGCTTGGAAGGGGCAGCTGGAAACACCATATATTTT	CASSLEGAAGNTIYF
TRBV9	14	NA	TRBJ2-7	NA	TGTGCCAGCAGCGTAGGTCTTTTAACCTACGAGCAGTACTTC	CASSVGLLTYEQYF
TRBV5-8	15	NA	TRBJ2-7	TRBD2	TGTGCCAGCAGCCCCGGACTAGCGGAGTCCTACGAGCAGTACTTC	CASSPGLAESYEQYF
TRBV6-5	13	NA	TRBJ2-7	TRBD1	TGTGCCAGCAGTTACAACTACAGGGGAAAGCAGTACTTC	CASSYNYRGKQYF
TRBV7-2	16	NA	TRBJ1-3	NA	TGTGCCAGCAGCCAGGCCACAGGGCTCTCTGGAAACACCATATATTTT	CASSQATGLSGNTIYF
TRBV20-1	11	NA	TRBJ1-2	TRBD1	TGCAGTGCTCCAGGGGGCTGGGGCTACACCTTC	CSAPGGWGYTF
TRBV19	15	once	TRBJ1-5	NA	TGTGCCAGTAGGGAAACAGGGCGTAGCAATCAGCCCCAGCATTTT	CASRETGRSNQPQHF
TRBV10-1	16	NA	TRBJ2-7	TRBD1	TGCGCCAGCAGTGAACGGCGGACAGGGGGCTTGTACGAGCAGTACTTC	CASSERRTGGLYEQYF
TRBV6-5	14	NA	TRBJ2-3	TRBD1	TGTGCCAGCAGGATGACAGGGGGAACAGATACGCAGTATTTT	CASRMTGGTDTQYF
TRBV5-4	14	NA	TRBJ2-7	TRBD1	TGTGCCAGCAGCAACCGGGACAGCCCCTACGAGCAGTACTTC	CASSNRDSPYEQYF
TRBV29-1	13	NA	TRBJ2-7	NA	TGCAGCGTTGAAGATCCCCTGCAGTCCGAGCAGTACTTC	CSVEDPLQSEQYF
TRBV9	14	NA	TRBJ1-4	NA	TGTGCCAGCAGCGTAGGAGCCAACAATGAAAAACTGTTTTTT	CASSVGANNEKLFF
TRBV4-3	15	many	TRBJ2-2	TRBD1	TGCGCCAGCAGCCAAGTCGGACAGGGGGGCGGGGAGCTGTTTTTT	CASSQVGQGGGELFF
TRBV4-3	18	NA	TRBJ2-5	TRBD1	TGCGCCAGCAGCCAAGACACCCCCGGGACAGGGGCGGGAGAGACCCAGTACTTC	CASSQDTPGTGAGETQYF
TRBV11-2	12	NA	TRBJ2-1	NA	TGTGCCAGCAGCCGAGGGGGTAATGAGCAGTTCTTC	CASSRGGNEQFF
TRBV19	15	NA	TRBJ1-6	NA	TGTGCCAGTAGTATAGATCTCGACAGTAATTCACCCCTCCACTTT	CASSIDLDSNSPLHF
TRBV9	13	NA	TRBJ2-1	NA	TGTGCCAGCAGCGTGTTCCCAGGGGACGAGCAGTTCTTC	CASSVFPGDEQFF
TRBV6-6	15	NA	TRBJ2-2	TRBD2	TGTGCCAGCAGTCCGACTAGCGGGGGGGCCTGGGAGCTGTTTTTT	CASSPTSGGAWELFF
TRBV7-2	16	NA	TRBJ2-7	TRBD1	TGTGCCAGCAGCTTAGTGGGACAGGGGGCGAACTACGAGCAGTACTTC	CASSLVGQGANYEQYF
TRBV5-6	16	few	TRBJ1-2	TRBD1	TGTGCCAGCAGCCCAATAGGGACAGGGGGAACCTATGGCTACACCTTC	CASSPIGTGGTYGYTF
TRBV7-8	15	NA	TRBJ1-5	TRBD1	TGTGCCAGCAGCGGGGACAGGGGGAGCAATCAGCCCCAGCATTTT	CASSGDRGSNQPQHF
TRBV6-5	14	NA	TRBJ1-5	NA	TGTGCCAGCAGTTACGCAGGGAGCAATCAGCCCCAGCATTTT	CASSYAGSNQPQHF
TRBV29-1	14	NA	TRBJ2-7	NA	TGCAGCGTTGGGCCGGGGGGCATCCCCTACGAGCAGTACTTC	CSVGPGGIPYEQYF
TRBV5-4	14	NA	TRBJ1-6	TRBD1	TGTGCCAGCAGACCGGGACAGATCAATTCACCCCTCCACTTT	CASRPGQINSPLHF